A single sample gave rise to the 21 T cell receptor beta chains below, sequenced in a study of blood T cell repertoires in COVID-19 (dated by TCRdb to 2019 to 2021). The method was the immunoSEQ multiplex PCR assay. Imported from immuneACCESS, the table was reduced by TCRdb to in-frame sequences with V and J called. These copies leave out some clones; in studies compared against another copy, an unresolved V gene accounts for under half, and the cause of the remainder is not known. Recorded for this sample are about 230,000 clones; roughly 85% of them occurred a single time. The top ten hold around 1% of the sample. Sequencing was carried out using peripheral blood. These receptors came from a man aged 40-49 years with acute or convalescent COVID-19.

V is TRBV24-1 and J is TRBJ1-5; D call uncertain. V dropped 2 bases and J dropped 7 bases, with 11 bases sitting between them. CDR3 length equals 14 residues. Germline loops: CDR1 KGHDR, CDR2 SFDVKD. This chain's CDR3 is CATSDSLGGQPQHF. The CDR3 DNA is TGTGCCACCAGTGATTCCCTAGGAGGACAGCCCCAGCATTTT.

This clone has just a few counts. The gene calls are TRBV19 and TRBJ1-4; 9 bases agree with TRBD1. This CDR3 contains 16 residues. V shed 4 bases and J 6 bases; nucleotides not matched to a gene: 9. Germline assignment: CDR1 LNHDA and CDR2 SQIVND (reference sequence). In DNA, the CDR3 is TGTGCCAGTAGTACCCCCTGGGGACAGGGAGATGAAAAACTGTTTTTT. Translated, it gives CASSTPWGQGDEKLFF.

The rearrangement links TRBV5-1 to TRBJ1-5; D is possibly TRBD1 (6 bases). The CDR3 extends over 15 amino acids. The germline V gene encodes CDR1 SGHRS and CDR2 YFSETQ. The V end was cut by 4 bases, the J end by 0 bases, with 11 bases between. DNA for the CDR3: TGCGCCAGCAGCCCCACAGGGATTAGCAATCAGCCCCAGCATTTT. Protein sequence: CASSPTGISNQPQHF. The full variable domain, completed using reference TRBV5-1 and TRBJ1-5, is KAGVTQTPRYLIKTRGQQVTLSCSPISGHRSVSWYQQTPGQGLQFLFEYFSETQRNKGNFPGRFSGRQFSNSRSEMNVSTLELGDSALYLCASSPTGISNQPQHFGDGTRLSIL.

The rearrangement uses TRBV7-2 and TRBJ2-7; 7 nucleotides line up with TRBD2. The CDR3 contains 15 residues. V dropped 1 base and J dropped 0; count of bases not matched to a gene: 3. The germline V gene encodes CDR1 SGHTA and CDR2 FQGNSA. CDR3 sequence (DNA): TGTGCCAGCAGCTTAGTACTAGCGAGCTCCTACGAGCAGTACTTC. Translated: CASSLVLASSYEQYF.

V gene TRBV19 combines with J gene TRBJ2-3, with a possible D match to TRBD2 (7 bases). Trimming pared 7 bases from V and 4 bases from J, leaving 12 bases between. This CDR3 has 13 residues. The V gene's germline CDR1 is LNHDA and CDR2 SQIVND (reference sequence). DNA for the CDR3: TGTGCCAGTAAAGGGGGGGCGGCAGATACGCAGTATTTT. This encodes CASKGGAADTQYF.

This clone came up a few times. The rearrangement joins TRBV28 to TRBJ1-5; no definite D call. CDR1 and CDR2 (germline): MDHEN, SYDVKM. The V and J ends lost 3 bases and 5 bases respectively, with 11 bases between them. CDR3 length equals 14 residues. CDR3 sequence (DNA): TGTGCCAGCAGTTTCGCAGGTGGCGATCAGCCCCAGCATTTT. It codes for CASSFAGGDQPQHF.

There are a few counts of this clone. The chain links TRBV5-8 to TRBJ1-1; D gene ambiguous. This CDR3 has 11 amino acids. Per germline, CDR1 SGHTS and CDR2 YDEGEE. Trimming took 5 bases from V and 7 from J, leaving 9 bases between them. The CDR3 reads CASSPIGEAFF. DNA of the CDR3: TGTGCCAGCAGTCCTATCGGTGAAGCTTTCTTT.

CDR3 bases: TGCGCCAGCAGCCAAACCGATACAGGGAATGAAAAACTGTTTTTT. As protein: CASSQTDTGNEKLFF. The J gene is TRBJ1-4, the V gene TRBV4-3; tentative D call: TRBD1 (6 bases). The CDR3 is made up of 15 amino acids. V lost 2 bases and J lost 5, with 12 bases in between. Germline V gene data show CDR1 as LGHNA and CDR2 as YSLEER.

The chain uses TRBV29-1 and TRBJ2-3, with D perhaps TRBD2 (5 bases). Germline V gives CDR1 SQVTM, CDR2 ANQGSEA. The ends were cut back, 5 bases at V and 10 bases at J, with 16 bases in the middle. The CDR3 contains 12 residues. CDR3 region: CSVTRPPRPQYF. The CDR3 DNA sequence: TGCAGCGTTACTAGACCGCCTAGGCCGCAGTATTTT.

This sequence joins TRBV5-1 and TRBJ2-3, with D unclear. The V end lost 0 bases, the J end lost 2 bases, and 13 bases lay between the germline ends. The length of the CDR3 is 16 residues. Germline-derived CDR1 and CDR2 are SGHRS and YFSETQ. The CDR3 reads CASSLDPPTNTDTQYF. The CDR3 DNA reads as TGCGCCAGCAGCTTGGATCCTCCAACAAACACAGATACGCAGTATTTT.

The chain uses TRBV12-3 or TRBV12-4 and TRBJ2-1, with TRBD2 as a possible D gene (5 bases). The V end lost 5 bases, the J end lost 9 bases, and 14 bases lay between the germline ends. The CDR3 covers 13 residues. CDR3 sequence (DNA): TGTGCCAGCAGTCCGACCAGGAGGACTGAGCAGTTCTTC. It is translated as CASSPTRRTEQFF.

In its sample, this clone was seen a few times. The chain couples TRBV7-2 to TRBJ2-7; D is uncertain. This CDR3 is built from 12 residues. Germline V gene data show CDR1 as SGHTA and CDR2 as FQGNSA. V shed 1 base and J shed 7 bases, with 8 bases lying between them. In DNA, the CDR3 is TGTGCCAGCAGCTTAGGTCTCGGGGAGCAGTACTTC. Amino acid sequence: CASSLGLGEQYF.

The sample holds a few counts of this clone. The V call is TRBV7-6, the J call TRBJ1-1; the D gene is possibly TRBD1 (5 bases). Trimming left V 5 bases short and J 1 base short, with 11 bases between. The CDR3 has 14 amino acids. Per the germline V gene, CDR1 is SGHVS and CDR2 is FNYEAQ. CDR3 region: CASSLRGPNTEAFF. The DNA for the CDR3 is TGTGCCAGCAGCCTGCGGGGCCCGAACACTGAAGCTTTCTTT.

Written as DNA, the CDR3 is TGTGCCACCAGCAGAGGAAAGCGGGGGGCGCGGGTGACAGATACGCAGTATTTT. It encodes CATSRGKRGARVTDTQYF. The gene calls are TRBV15 and TRBJ2-3, with 9 bases that match TRBD2. With V trimmed by 1 base and J by 3 bases, 11 bases remained unmatched. CDR1 is LNHNV and CDR2 is YYDKDF in the germline V gene (reference sequence). The CDR3 has 18 amino acids.

This clone was seen a handful of times. The V gene is TRBV12-3 or TRBV12-4, the J gene TRBJ2-7; no firm D call. CDR3 size: 11 residues. V was shortened by 1 base and J by 5 bases, with 3 bases between the two germline ends. The CDR3 region is CASSLVNEQYF. Written as DNA, the CDR3 is TGTGCCAGCAGTTTAGTTAACGAGCAGTACTTC.

J is TRBJ1-2 and V is TRBV2, with D possibly matching TRBD1 (5 bases). Between the trimmed V and J ends, which lost 4 bases and 6 bases, there was a span of 9 bases. The CDR3 contains 12 residues. Germline V gene data show CDR1 as SNHLY and CDR2 as FYNNEI. CDR3 coding DNA: TGTGCCAGCAGTGGGGGGGACCATGGCTACACCTTC. This encodes CASSGGDHGYTF.

The rearrangement joins TRBV6-4 to TRBJ2-1; a possible D gene is TRBD1 (7 bases). With 6 bases removed from V and 1 base from J, the gap between germline ends came to 13 bases. The CDR3 covers 15 residues. Germline V gene data show CDR1 as MRHNA and CDR2 as SNTAGT. CDR3 amino acids: CASRVEGASYNEQFF. In DNA, the CDR3 is TGTGCCAGCAGAGTGGAGGGGGCATCCTACAATGAGCAGTTCTTC.

The chain combines TRBV5-4 with TRBJ1-3; D ambiguous. Trimming shortened V by 5 bases and J by 5 bases, and 11 bases separated the two germline ends. CDR1 SGHNT and CDR2 YYREEE come from the germline V gene (reference sequence). The CDR3 runs 13 residues. CDR3 nucleotides: TGTGCCAGCAGTCCAGAAAGTCGAAACACCATATATTTT. Its translation is CASSPESRNTIYF.

This clone has more than one count but fewer than ten. This chain links TRBV11-3 with TRBJ2-7; 8 positions agree with TRBD2. Per the germline V gene, CDR1 is SGHNT and CDR2 is YENEEA. The CDR3 spans 14 residues. V dropped 11 bases and J dropped 5; count of bases not matched to a gene: 14. CDR3 in DNA: TGTGCCCTTTTAACGGGGGGGCCGGGAGACGAGCAGTACTTC. Residues: CALLTGGPGDEQYF.

V gene TRBV11-2 combines with J gene TRBJ1-1; 9 bases agree with TRBD1. With 6 bases clipped from V and 5 bases from J, the junction kept 10 bases outside the gene matches. CDR3 length: 15 amino acids. The germline V gene encodes CDR1 SGHAT and CDR2 FQNNGV. CDR3 DNA sequence: TGTGCCAGCAGTCTCACGACAGGGGGGAGGACTGAAGCTTTCTTT. Translated, it gives CASSLTTGGRTEAFF.

Notes on this clone: Other nucleotide sequences from this sample produce the same CDR3. The chain combines TRBV29-1 with TRBJ2-5; D is possibly TRBD2 (5 bases). The ends were cut back, 4 bases at V and 10 bases at J, with 16 bases in the middle. In germline, CDR1 is SQVTM, CDR2 ANQGSEA. This CDR3 has 12 residues. The CDR3 is CSVVGRLQIQYF. Here the CDR3 DNA reads TGCAGCGTTGTGGGCAGACTACAAATCCAGTACTTC.